A single sample is the source of the 3 T cell receptor beta chains below, sequenced in a study of T cell responses to AZD1222 COVID-19 vaccine. Generated by immunoSEQ multiplex PCR, the TCRdb table keeps only in-frame clones and is missing some. The repertoire holds 69,000 or so clones, with 70% to 90% as singletons. This specimen was peripheral blood, taken 28 days after the second AZD1222 dose. All receptors derive from an adult who received the AZD1222 COVID-19 vaccine.

V usage is TRBV3-1 (or the pseudogene TRBV3-2) and J usage is TRBJ1-2; TRBD1 might be the D (5 bases). Germline CDR1 is LGHDT and CDR2 is YNNKEL (reference sequence). Trimming left V 1 base short and J 8 bases short, with 14 bases between. CDR3 length: 14 residues. CDR3 region: CASSQGGDARGYTF. The CDR3 nucleotides read TGTGCCAGCAGCCAAGGAGGGGATGCTAGAGGCTACACCTTC.

The V call is TRBV6-4, the J call TRBJ2-2; D perhaps matches TRBD2 (6 bases). Between the trimmed V and J ends, which lost 2 bases and 5 bases, there was a span of 9 bases. CDR3 length: 14 amino acids. Germline CDR1 MRHNA, CDR2 SNTAGT. CDR3 nucleotides: TGTGCCAGCAGTGACACCCGGGAGACCGGGGAGCTGTTTTTT. It is translated as CASSDTRETGELFF.

This chain's CDR3 is CASRPRVGGYTF. The DNA of the CDR3 is TGTGCCAGCAGGCCAAGAGTAGGTGGCTACACCTTC. V gene TRBV2 combines with J gene TRBJ1-2; D uncertain. This CDR3 has 12 amino acids. V shed 6 bases and J shed 7 bases, with 12 bases lying between them. Germline V gives CDR1 SNHLY, CDR2 FYNNEI. Variable domain in full (rest from reference TRBV2 and TRBJ1-2): EPEVTQTPSHQVTQMGQEVILRCVPISNHLYFYWYRQILGQKVEFLVSFYNNEISEKSEIFDDQFSVERPDGSNFTLKIRSTKLEDSAMYFCASRPRVGGYTFGSGTRLTVV.